A single sample gave rise to the 20 T cell receptor beta chains below, sequenced in a study of T-cell reconstitution after alpha-beta-depleted transplantation in children. Construction of the TCRbeta library involved unique molecular identifiers. TCRdb reprocessed the PCR reads with MiXCR, giving one entry per CDR3 protein. The top ten hold 12% to 15% of the sample, which has more than 400,000 distinct CDR3 sequences, 10% to 12% seen once. The specimen was PBMCs, mostly from graft donor cells, collected 180 days after TCRalphabeta/CD19-depleted stem cell transplant. These receptors all come from a female patient aged 2-15 years who had a stem cell transplant for aplastic anemia, so the T cells may come from the graft donor.

This clonotype showed up many times. The rearrangement joins TRBV12-3 or TRBV12-4 to TRBJ2-3; 9 bases fit TRBD2. There are 13 residues in the CDR3. Trimming cost V 6 bases and J 4 bases; bases outside gene matches: 2. The CDR3 region is CASRLAGPDTQYF. CDR3 in DNA: TGTGCCAGCAGGCTAGCGGGACCAGATACGCAGTATTTT.

The chain carries TRBV7-2 and TRBJ2-3; TRBD2 is a possible D gene (6 bases). This CDR3 contains 16 residues. V lost 3 bases, J lost 2 bases, and 15 bases lay in between. Germline lookup yields CDR1 SGHTA and CDR2 FQGNSA. CDR3 nucleotides: TGTGCCAGCAGCTTCCGCCGGGACTCCACCACAGATACGCAGTATTTT. Residues: CASSFRRDSTTDTQYF.

This clonotype was counted many times. This chain links TRBV5-1 with TRBJ2-6; D unresolved. The CDR3 spans 15 residues. Trimming took 1 base from V and 1 from J, leaving 6 bases between them. CDR1 SGHRS and CDR2 YFSETQ come from the germline V gene. For the CDR3, the DNA is TGCGCCAGCAGCTTGCTCGGGTCTGGGGCCAACGTCCTGACTTTC. This sequence encodes CASSLLGSGANVLTF. Variable domain in full (rest from reference TRBV5-1 and TRBJ2-6): KAGVTQTPRYLIKTRGQQVTLSCSPISGHRSVSWYQQTPGQGLQFLFEYFSETQRNKGNFPGRFSGRQFSNSRSEMNVSTLELGDSALYLCASSLLGSGANVLTFGAGSRLTVL.

This clonotype showed up many times. The chain employs TRBV7-9 and TRBJ1-6; D may be TRBD1 (5 bases). The germline V and J ends were trimmed by 8 bases and 4 bases, with 12 bases remaining between them. The germline V gene has CDR1 SEHNR and CDR2 FQNEAQ (reference sequence). This CDR3 is built from 14 residues. The CDR3: CASVGAEYNSPLHF. The DNA for the CDR3 is TGTGCCAGCGTCGGGGCAGAGTATAATTCACCCCTCCACTTT.

The chain carries TRBV20-1 and TRBJ1-5, with D unclear. Germline assignment: CDR1 DFQATT and CDR2 SNEGSKA (reference sequence). There are 15 residues in the CDR3. Trimming shortened V by 2 bases and J by 9 bases, and 20 bases separated the two germline ends. Here the CDR3 DNA reads TGCAGTGCTAGACAAGAGGACGAGGGTTTTCGGCCCCAGCATTTT. This codes for CSARQEDEGFRPQHF.

In its sample, this clonotype was seen a few times. The CDR3 does not end in the conserved phenylalanine or tryptophan, so this is likely a read error. Because the CDR3's place on the DNA is in doubt, the DNA is left out and the CDR3 is given as listed by TCRdb. The V call is TRBV28, the J call TRBJ2-7; TRBD1 is the table's D call and was not checked against the DNA. Germline V gene data show CDR1 as MDHEN and CDR2 as SYDVKM. The CDR3 totals 9 residues, both ends included. CDR3 region: CASSFSGAD.

The genes are TRBV30 and TRBJ2-1; D perhaps matches TRBD2 (6 bases). The CDR3 loop spans 14 amino acids. Germline-derived CDR1 and CDR2 are GTSNPN and SVGIG (reference sequence). Trimming stripped 5 bases from V and 9 bases from J, with 20 bases between. CDR3 sequence (DNA): TGTGCCTGGGAACGTGGAGGGTTCCTGCGTGAGCAGTTCTTC. Translation gives CAWERGGFLREQFF. Combining the CDR3 with reference TRBV30 and TRBJ2-1 gives the whole variable domain SQTIHQWPATLVQPVGSPLSLECTVEGTSNPNLYWYRQAAGRGLQLLFYSVGIGQISSEVPQNLSASRPQDRQFILSSKKLLLSDSGFYLCAWERGGFLREQFFGPGTRLTVL.

The genes are TRBV29-1 and TRBJ2-5; possible D gene TRBD1, 6 bases. The germline CDR1 and CDR2 sequences are SQVTM and ANQGSEA. The CDR3 loop spans 13 amino acids. Between the trimmed V and J ends, which lost 3 bases and 0 bases, there was a span of 8 bases. In DNA, the CDR3 is TGCAGCGTTGATGGGGGCAACCAAGAGACCCAGTACTTC. Its translation is CSVDGGNQETQYF.

This chain links TRBV12-3 or TRBV12-4 with TRBJ1-4; D is unclear. V dropped 7 bases and J dropped 12 bases, with 15 bases sitting between them. The CDR3 consists of 12 residues. Here the CDR3 DNA reads TGTGCCAGCACTTTGTTAAGCGGTGAACTGTTTTTT. Amino acids: CASTLLSGELFF.

The rearrangement uses TRBV5-1 and TRBJ2-1, with D unresolved. Trimming took 5 bases from V and 0 from J, leaving 12 bases between them. Looked up from germline, CDR1 is SGHRS and CDR2 is YFSETQ. This CDR3 contains 15 residues. CDR3 nucleotides: TGCGCCAGCAGACAGTACAAAGACTCCTACAATGAGCAGTTCTTC. Translation gives CASRQYKDSYNEQFF.

This clonotype was detected only once. One end of the junction fails to match germline, which may point to a read error. The V gene is TRBV12-3 or TRBV12-4, the J gene TRBJ2-3; 11 nucleotides line up with TRBD2. This CDR3 is 16 amino acids long. CDR3 loop: CASSVGLAENTDPQYF. The CDR3 DNA reads as TGTGCCAGCAGTGTGGGACTAGCGGAAAACACAGATCCGCAGTATTTT.

This clonotype was detected many times. The J gene is TRBJ2-3, the V gene TRBV7-3; the match to TRBD2 covers 10 bases. The length of the CDR3 is 17 residues. J lost 6 bases, V lost 0 bases, and 9 bases had no gene match. Germline-derived CDR1 and CDR2 are SGHTA and FQGTGA. CDR3 coding DNA: TGTGCCAGCAGCTTAACCTCGGCTAGCGGGAGTACGGATACGCAGTATTTT. It translates to CASSLTSASGSTDTQYF.

Only a few counts were recorded for this clonotype. The rearrangement joins TRBV12-3 or TRBV12-4 to TRBJ1-1; D call uncertain. V was shortened by 3 bases and J by 5 bases, with 10 bases between the two germline ends. The CDR3 extends over 13 amino acids. The CDR3 is CASSFVSRTEAFF. CDR3 nucleotide sequence: TGTGCCAGCAGTTTTGTTAGCCGGACTGAAGCTTTCTTT.

At least ten counts were recorded for this clonotype. This chain uses TRBV12-3 or TRBV12-4 with TRBJ1-2; no definite D call. V lost 5 bases to trimming and J lost 4 bases, with 14 bases between them. The CDR3 loop spans 14 amino acids. Here the CDR3 DNA reads TGTGCCAGCAGTATCGAGGGCAGCCTCTATGGCTACACCTTC. As protein: CASSIEGSLYGYTF.

The V and J genes are TRBV28 and TRBJ2-2; TRBD2 is a possible D gene (6 bases). The germline CDR1 and CDR2 sequences are MDHEN and SYDVKM. This CDR3 region has 15 residues. V was clipped by 7 bases and J by 5 bases, with 17 bases between them. Here the CDR3 DNA reads TGTGCCAGCAACCGGGGCGGGATAGAAACCGGGGAGCTGTTTTTT. Protein sequence: CASNRGGIETGELFF.

This clonotype appeared many times. The chain is built from TRBV12-3 or TRBV12-4 and TRBJ1-4; TRBD1 is a possible D gene (5 bases). The V end was cut by 2 bases, the J end by 8 bases, with 12 bases between. This CDR3 has 14 amino acids. The CDR3 DNA follows: TGTGCCAGCAGTTTAAATAGGGGAGGAGAAAAACTGTTTTTT. Amino acid sequence: CASSLNRGGEKLFF.

This chain joins TRBV6-2 or TRBV6-3 and TRBJ1-5; D might be TRBD1 (6 bases). This CDR3 has 15 amino acids. V shed 5 bases and J shed 2 bases, with 13 bases lying between them. Germline V CDR1 and CDR2: MNHEY, SVGEGT. The DNA of the CDR3 is TGTGCCAGCAGTGCTCACAGGGATGGCAATCAGCCCCAGCATTTT. Protein sequence: CASSAHRDGNQPQHF.

The sample holds a few counts of this clonotype. This chain joins TRBV4-1 and TRBJ2-5; 7 nucleotides align to TRBD1. The CDR3 extends over 17 amino acids. J lost 6 bases, V lost 0 bases, and 13 bases had no gene match. CDR1 and CDR2 from the germline V gene are MGHRA and YSYEKL. CDR3 coding DNA: TGCGCCAGCAGCCAAGATGGCCCCCGTCAGGGGGTAAAGACCCAGTACTTC. Encoded protein: CASSQDGPRQGVKTQYF.

In DNA, the CDR3 is TGTGCCAGCAGTCACGGGCCCACAGATACGCAGTATTTT. Translated, it gives CASSHGPTDTQYF. The chain carries TRBV12-3 or TRBV12-4 and TRBJ2-3, with D uncertain. The CDR3 loop spans 13 amino acids. Trimming cost V 5 bases and J 2 bases, with 8 bases left between them.

J is TRBJ1-4 and V is TRBV7-8; possible D gene TRBD1, 5 bases. Germline assignment: CDR1 SGHVS and CDR2 FQNEAQ. V shed 4 bases and J shed 8 bases, with 17 bases lying between them. The CDR3 loop spans 15 amino acids. Written as DNA, the CDR3 is TGTGCCAGCAGCTCCCGATCCCGGGGGGGAGAAAAACTGTTTTTT. This encodes CASSSRSRGGEKLFF.